Each of the 18 T cell receptor beta chains below was sequenced from the same sample in a study of PD-1 blockade in classical Hodgkin lymphoma. Time point described: cycle 4 day 1 (C4D1), after five to seven weeks of nivolumab. Exposure to brentuximab vedotin varied, and each patient had relapsed following autologous stem cell transplantation. Generated by immunoSEQ multiplex PCR, the TCRdb table keeps only in-frame clones and is missing some. This sample carries just under 40,000 clones, 77% of them seen once, and the ten largest clones take around 9.8%. The material was peripheral blood mononuclear cells (PBMCs), obtained before the fourth cycle of nivolumab. All receptors come from a human donor with classical Hodgkin lymphoma.

A single count supports this clone. J is TRBJ2-7 and V is TRBV7-9, with a tentative D call TRBD1 (6 bases). The CDR3 is 12 residues long. V was trimmed by 5 bases and J by 5 bases, leaving 10 bases between them. The germline gives CDR1 SEHNR, CDR2 FQNEAQ (reference sequence). CDR3 sequence reads: CASSQGGDEQYF. The CDR3 nucleotides are TGTGCCAGCAGCCAAGGGGGAGACGAGCAGTACTTC.

The genes are TRBV19 and TRBJ2-5; no firm D call. This CDR3 has 12 residues. The germline V gene encodes CDR1 LNHDA and CDR2 SQIVND (reference sequence). V lost 3 bases to trimming and J lost 3 bases, with 5 bases between them. The CDR3 DNA follows: TGTGCCAGTAGTATCCACGAAGAGACCCAGTACTTC. Its translation is CASSIHEETQYF.

The rearrangement joins TRBV19 to TRBJ2-3; a weak D match, TRBD2 (7 bases). Trimming cost V 5 bases and J 4 bases, with 19 bases left between them. Germline V gives CDR1 LNHDA, CDR2 SQIVND (reference sequence). The length of the CDR3 is 16 residues. The CDR3 DNA follows: TGTGCCAGTAGTCCTTTAGGGGGGGAGAACCCAGATACGCAGTATTTT. It codes for CASSPLGGENPDTQYF.

The chain employs TRBV6-1 and TRBJ1-1; no clear D gene. V was shortened by 1 base and J by 0 bases, with 9 bases between the two germline ends. CDR3 length: 15 residues. From germline, CDR1 is MNHNS and CDR2 SASEGT. This CDR3 is CASSEGRIVNTEAFF. The CDR3 DNA reads as TGTGCCAGCAGTGAAGGCAGGATAGTGAACACTGAAGCTTTCTTT.

This clone counts as medium-sized. V usage is TRBV6-5 and J usage is TRBJ1-2; D remains unclear. This CDR3 region has 13 residues. The germline CDR1 and CDR2 sequences are MNHEY and SVGAGI. Trimming stripped 0 bases from V and 4 bases from J, with 6 bases between. The CDR3 loop reads CASSYSSTYGYTF. The CDR3 region has the DNA TGTGCCAGCAGTTACTCGTCGACCTATGGCTACACCTTC.

This chain uses TRBV28 with TRBJ1-2; TRBD1 matches at 11 bases. V lost 7 bases, J lost 4 bases, and 14 bases stayed unmatched. The CDR3 consists of 17 residues. The germline CDR1 and CDR2 sequences are MDHEN and SYDVKM. CDR3 sequence reads: CASTPSGTGGMSYGYTF. As DNA, the CDR3 is TGTGCCAGCACCCCCTCCGGGACAGGGGGAATGAGCTATGGCTACACCTTC.

The chain is built from TRBV2 and TRBJ2-6; maybe TRBD1 (6 bases). In germline, CDR1 is SNHLY, CDR2 FYNNEI. The CDR3 is 15 amino acids. Trimming took off 9 bases at V and 0 bases at J, with 12 bases between the two ends. The CDR3 loop reads CARHTGTSGANVLTF. The CDR3 DNA reads as TGTGCCAGGCATACAGGGACCTCTGGGGCCAACGTCCTGACTTTC. Full variable domain (remainder filled in from reference TRBV2 and TRBJ2-6): EPEVTQTPSHQVTQMGQEVILRCVPISNHLYFYWYRQILGQKVEFLVSFYNNEISEKSEIFDDQFSVERPDGSNFTLKIRSTKLEDSAMYFCARHTGTSGANVLTFGAGSRLTVL.

The V call is TRBV9, the J call TRBJ1-1; possible D gene TRBD1, 5 bases. The CDR3 sequence is 13 residues long. The germline V and J ends were trimmed by 7 bases and 0 bases, with 10 bases remaining between them. Germline loops: CDR1 SGDLS, CDR2 YYNGEE. CDR3 residues: CASGARLNTEAFF. CDR3 bases: TGTGCCAGCGGGGCCCGGTTGAACACTGAAGCTTTCTTT.

The V gene is TRBV7-9, the J gene TRBJ2-5, with 9 bases aligning to TRBD1. Germline V gene sequence: CDR1 SEHNR, CDR2 FQNEAQ (reference sequence). The CDR3 loop spans 15 amino acids. V was clipped by 1 base and J by 2 bases; unmatched bases: 2. CDR3: CASSLGGTGQETQYF. The CDR3 DNA sequence: TGTGCCAGCAGCTTAGGGGGGACAGGGCAAGAGACCCAGTACTTC. The full variable domain, in which reference TRBV7-9 and TRBJ2-5 provide the parts outside the CDR3, is DTGVSQNPRHKITKRGQNVTFRCDPISEHNRLYWYRQTLGQGPEFLTYFQNEAQLEKSRLLSDRFSAERPKGSFSTLEIQRTEQGDSAMYLCASSLGGTGQETQYFGPGTRLLVL.

The chain uses TRBV15 and TRBJ1-2; 7 positions match TRBD1. Germline V gene lookup returns CDR1 LNHNV and CDR2 YYDKDF (reference sequence). V lost 4 bases to trimming and J lost 7 bases; unmatched junction nucleotides: 3. The CDR3 totals 12 residues. CDR3 DNA: TGTGCCACCAGCATCAGACAGGGTGGCTACACCTTC. Protein: CATSIRQGGYTF.

This clone was seen more than once but under ten times. The chain carries TRBV27 and TRBJ2-7; D tentatively reads TRBD1 or TRBD2 (5 bases each). CDR3 length: 14 amino acids. In germline, CDR1 is MNHEY, CDR2 SMNVEV (reference sequence). V was clipped by 3 bases and J by 3 bases, with 12 bases between them. The CDR3 is CASSFRGRGYEQYF. Here the CDR3 DNA reads TGTGCCAGCAGTTTCCGGGGCCGGGGCTACGAGCAGTACTTC.

A remark on this clone: The sample holds other DNA sequences that translate to the same CDR3. The V and J genes are TRBV19 and TRBJ1-5; maybe TRBD1 (5 bases). V was clipped by 3 bases and J by 2 bases, with 8 bases between them. Per germline, CDR1 LNHDA and CDR2 SQIVND (reference sequence). This CDR3 is 14 amino acids long. CDR3 DNA: TGTGCCAGTAGTATTTTGGGGGGCAATCAGCCCCAGCATTTT. Protein sequence: CASSILGGNQPQHF.

V usage is TRBV6-4 and J usage is TRBJ2-3, with 8 nucleotides matching TRBD2. The CDR3 sequence is 17 residues long. Germline loops: CDR1 MRHNA, CDR2 SNTAGT. V gave up 0 bases and J gave up 8 bases; unmatched junction bases: 13. DNA for the CDR3: TGTGCCAGCAGTGACTCGAGCGCCGGGGGGGGCCTTGGTACGCAGTATTTT. Protein product: CASSDSSAGGGLGTQYF.

This rearrangement joins TRBV5-6 to TRBJ1-6; a possible D gene is TRBD1 (5 bases). Germline CDR1 is SGHDT and CDR2 is YYEEEE. The CDR3 contains 15 residues. V lost 6 bases to trimming and J lost 6 bases, with 16 bases between them. This CDR3 reads CASKPQTVINSPLHF. The CDR3, as DNA: TGTGCCAGCAAACCACAGACAGTGATTAATTCACCCCTCCACTTT.

There are a few counts of this clone. V gene TRBV6-6 combines with J gene TRBJ2-2; TRBD1 matches 7 bases. Per germline, CDR1 MNHNY and CDR2 SVGAGI (reference sequence). V lost 1 base, J lost 2 bases, and 4 bases stayed unmatched. This CDR3 comprises 16 residues. The CDR3 loop reads CASSYYGTANTGELFF. For the CDR3, the DNA is TGTGCCAGCAGTTACTACGGGACAGCAAACACCGGGGAGCTGTTTTTT.

This clone has just a few counts. The V and J genes are TRBV7-2 and TRBJ2-7; tentative D call: TRBD1 (6 bases). Per germline, CDR1 SGHTA and CDR2 FQGNSA. CDR3 length: 13 residues. With 0 bases removed from V and 6 bases from J, the gap between germline ends came to 9 bases. The CDR3 region is CASSLALRGEQYF. The CDR3 DNA is TGTGCCAGCAGCTTAGCGCTCAGGGGCGAGCAGTACTTC.

The chain joins TRBV4-2 to TRBJ2-1; TRBD2 aligns across 8 bases. The CDR3 runs to 15 residues. CDR1 is LGHNA and CDR2 is YNFKEQ in the germline V gene. J was trimmed by 6 bases and V by 0 bases; bases with no gene match: 4. The CDR3 DNA is TGTGCCAGCAGCCAAGATAGCGGGGAGGGCAATGAGCAGTTCTTC. Translating gives CASSQDSGEGNEQFF.

The genes are TRBV5-4 and TRBJ1-1; the D gene is possibly TRBD1 (5 bases). V was cut by 9 bases and J by 4 bases, with 16 bases left in between. The CDR3 extends over 13 amino acids. Per germline, CDR1 SGHNT and CDR2 YYREEE (reference sequence). CDR3 residues: CATFAGAGTEAFF. Written as DNA, the CDR3 is TGTGCCACCTTTGCCGGGGCAGGCACTGAAGCTTTCTTT.